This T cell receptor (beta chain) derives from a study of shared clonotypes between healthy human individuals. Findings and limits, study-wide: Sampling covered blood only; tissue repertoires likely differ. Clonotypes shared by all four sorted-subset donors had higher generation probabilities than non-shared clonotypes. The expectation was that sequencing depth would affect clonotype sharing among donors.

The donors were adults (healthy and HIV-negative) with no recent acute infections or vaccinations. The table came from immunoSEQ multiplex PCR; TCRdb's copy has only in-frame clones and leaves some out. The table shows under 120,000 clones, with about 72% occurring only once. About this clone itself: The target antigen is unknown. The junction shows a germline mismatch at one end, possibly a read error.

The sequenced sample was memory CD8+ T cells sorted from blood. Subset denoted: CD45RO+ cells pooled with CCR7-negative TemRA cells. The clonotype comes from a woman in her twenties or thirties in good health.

In nucleotides, the CDR3 is TGTGCCAGCAGCTTGGTCAGGGAAGCTGACGCTTTCTTT. The encoded protein is CASSLVREADAFF. J is TRBJ1-1 and V is TRBV5-4, with D perhaps matching TRBD1 (5 bases). Germline V gene data show CDR1 as SGHNT and CDR2 as YYREEE (reference sequence). This CDR3 is built from 13 residues.